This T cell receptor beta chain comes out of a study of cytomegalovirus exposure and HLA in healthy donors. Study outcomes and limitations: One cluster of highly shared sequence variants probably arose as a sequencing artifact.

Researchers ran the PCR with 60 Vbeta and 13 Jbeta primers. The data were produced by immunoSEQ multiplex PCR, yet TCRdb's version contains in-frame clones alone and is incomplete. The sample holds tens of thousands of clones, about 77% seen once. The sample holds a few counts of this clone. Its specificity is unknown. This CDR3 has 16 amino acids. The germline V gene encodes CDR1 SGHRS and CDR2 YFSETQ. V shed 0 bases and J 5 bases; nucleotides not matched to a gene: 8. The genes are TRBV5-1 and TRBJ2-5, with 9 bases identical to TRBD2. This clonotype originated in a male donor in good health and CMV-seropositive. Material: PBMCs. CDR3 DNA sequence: TGCGCCAGCAGCTTGGCCTCGCGGGGGGGGCGTGAGACCCAGTACTTC. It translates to CASSLASRGGRETQYF.